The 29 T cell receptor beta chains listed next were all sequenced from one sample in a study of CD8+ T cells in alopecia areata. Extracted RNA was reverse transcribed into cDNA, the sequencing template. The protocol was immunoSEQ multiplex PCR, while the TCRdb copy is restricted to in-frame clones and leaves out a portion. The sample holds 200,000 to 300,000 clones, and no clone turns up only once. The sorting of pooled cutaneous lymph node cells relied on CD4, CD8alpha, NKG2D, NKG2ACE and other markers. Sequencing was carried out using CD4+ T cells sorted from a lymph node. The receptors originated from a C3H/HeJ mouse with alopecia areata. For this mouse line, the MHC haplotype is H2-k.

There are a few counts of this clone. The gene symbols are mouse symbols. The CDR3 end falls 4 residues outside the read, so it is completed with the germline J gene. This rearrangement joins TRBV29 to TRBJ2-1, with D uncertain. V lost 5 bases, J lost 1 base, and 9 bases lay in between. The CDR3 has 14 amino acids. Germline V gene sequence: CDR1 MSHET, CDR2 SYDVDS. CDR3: CASSMRQNYAEQFF. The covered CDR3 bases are TGTGCTAGCAGTATGAGACAAAACTATGCT.

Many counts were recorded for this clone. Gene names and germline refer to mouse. This CDR3 is CASSDDRDEQYF. The CDR3 DNA, read in part, is TGTGCCAGCAGTGATGACAGGGAT. The chain uses TRBV13-1 and TRBJ2-7, with a tentative D call TRBD1 (6 bases). The sequence runs out 4 residues before the end of the CDR3; the remainder is reconstructed from the germline J gene. Germline V lookup: CDR1 NSHNY, CDR2 SYGAGN. This CDR3 spans 12 amino acids.

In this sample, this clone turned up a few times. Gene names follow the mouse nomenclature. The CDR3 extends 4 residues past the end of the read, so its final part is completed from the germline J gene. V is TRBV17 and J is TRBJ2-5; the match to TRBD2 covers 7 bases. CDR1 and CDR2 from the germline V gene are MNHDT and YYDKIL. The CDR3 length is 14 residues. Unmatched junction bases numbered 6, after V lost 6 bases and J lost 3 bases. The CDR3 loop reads CASSLDWEQDTQYF. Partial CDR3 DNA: TGTGCTAGCAGCCTAGACTGGGAACAAGAC.

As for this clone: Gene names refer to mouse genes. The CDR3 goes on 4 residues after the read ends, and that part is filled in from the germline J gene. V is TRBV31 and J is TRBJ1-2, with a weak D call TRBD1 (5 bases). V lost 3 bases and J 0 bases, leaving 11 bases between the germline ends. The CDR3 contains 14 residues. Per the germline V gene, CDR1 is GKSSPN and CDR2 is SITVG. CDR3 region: CAWSPLRANSDYTF. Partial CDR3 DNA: TGTGCCTGGAGCCCCCTCAGGGCAAACTCC.

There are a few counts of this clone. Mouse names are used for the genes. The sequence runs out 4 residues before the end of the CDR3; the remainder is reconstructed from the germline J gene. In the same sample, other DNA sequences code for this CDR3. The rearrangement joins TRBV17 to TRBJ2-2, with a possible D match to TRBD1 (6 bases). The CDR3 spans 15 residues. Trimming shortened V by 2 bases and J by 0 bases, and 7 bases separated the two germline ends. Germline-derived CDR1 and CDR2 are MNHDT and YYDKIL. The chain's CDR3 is CASSRQGPNTGQLYF. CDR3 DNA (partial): TGTGCTAGCAGTAGACAGGGGCCAAACACCGGG.

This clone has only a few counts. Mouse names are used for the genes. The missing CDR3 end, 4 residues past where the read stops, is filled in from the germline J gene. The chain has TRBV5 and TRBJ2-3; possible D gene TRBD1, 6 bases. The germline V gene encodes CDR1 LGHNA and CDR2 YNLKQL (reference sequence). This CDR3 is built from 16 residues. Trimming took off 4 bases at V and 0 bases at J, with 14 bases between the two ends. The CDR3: CASSLPGQTSAETLYF. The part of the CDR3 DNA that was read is TGTGCCAGCAGCCTCCCGGGACAAACTAGTGCAGAA.

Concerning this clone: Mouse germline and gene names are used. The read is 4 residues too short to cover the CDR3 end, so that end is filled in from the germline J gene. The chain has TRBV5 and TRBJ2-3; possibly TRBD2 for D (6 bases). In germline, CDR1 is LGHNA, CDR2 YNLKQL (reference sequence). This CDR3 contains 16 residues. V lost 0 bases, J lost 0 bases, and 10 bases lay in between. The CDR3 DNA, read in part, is TGTGCCAGCAGCCAAGAGGTTGGGACTAGTGCAGAA. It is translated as CASSQEVGTSAE. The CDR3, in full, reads CASSQEVGTSAETLYF.

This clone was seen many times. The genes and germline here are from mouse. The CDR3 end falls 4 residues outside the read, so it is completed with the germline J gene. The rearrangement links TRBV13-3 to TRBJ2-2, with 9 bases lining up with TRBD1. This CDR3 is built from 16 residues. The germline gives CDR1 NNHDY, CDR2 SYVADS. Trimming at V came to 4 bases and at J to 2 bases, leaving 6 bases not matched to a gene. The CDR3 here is CASSPDRGSNTGQLYF. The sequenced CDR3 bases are TGTGCCAGCAGTCCTGACAGGGGGTCTAACACCGGG.

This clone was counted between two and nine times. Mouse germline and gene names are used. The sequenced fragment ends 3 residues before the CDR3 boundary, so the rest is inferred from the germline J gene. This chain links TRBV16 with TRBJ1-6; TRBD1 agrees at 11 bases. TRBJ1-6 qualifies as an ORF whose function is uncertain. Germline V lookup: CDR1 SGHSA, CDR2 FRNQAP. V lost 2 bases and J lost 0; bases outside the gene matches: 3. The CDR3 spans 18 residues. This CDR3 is CASSLLDRGPSYNSPLYF. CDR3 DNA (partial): TGTGCAAGCAGCTTACTGGACAGGGGGCCTTCCTATAATTCGCCC.

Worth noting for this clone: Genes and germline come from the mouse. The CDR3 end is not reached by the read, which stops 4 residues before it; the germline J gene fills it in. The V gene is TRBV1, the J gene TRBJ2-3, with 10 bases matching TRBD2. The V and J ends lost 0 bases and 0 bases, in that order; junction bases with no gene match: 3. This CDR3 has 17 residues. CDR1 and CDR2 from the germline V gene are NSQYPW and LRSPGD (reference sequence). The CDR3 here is CTCSADLGGRSAETLYF. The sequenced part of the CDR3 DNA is TGCACCTGCAGTGCAGATCTGGGGGGGCGGAGTGCAGAA.

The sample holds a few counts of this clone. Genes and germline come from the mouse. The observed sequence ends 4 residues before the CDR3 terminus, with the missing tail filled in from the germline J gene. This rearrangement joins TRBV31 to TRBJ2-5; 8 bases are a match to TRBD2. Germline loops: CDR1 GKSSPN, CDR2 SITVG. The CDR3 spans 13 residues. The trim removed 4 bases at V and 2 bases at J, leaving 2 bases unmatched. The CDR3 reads CAWTGGTQDTQYF. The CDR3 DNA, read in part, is TGTGCCTGGACTGGGGGGACCCAAGAC.

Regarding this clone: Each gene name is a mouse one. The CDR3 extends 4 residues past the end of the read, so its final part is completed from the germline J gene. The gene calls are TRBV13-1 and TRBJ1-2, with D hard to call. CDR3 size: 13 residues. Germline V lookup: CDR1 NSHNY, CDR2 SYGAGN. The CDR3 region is CASSDGVGSDYTF. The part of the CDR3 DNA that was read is TGTGCCAGCAGTGATGGGGTGGGGTCC.

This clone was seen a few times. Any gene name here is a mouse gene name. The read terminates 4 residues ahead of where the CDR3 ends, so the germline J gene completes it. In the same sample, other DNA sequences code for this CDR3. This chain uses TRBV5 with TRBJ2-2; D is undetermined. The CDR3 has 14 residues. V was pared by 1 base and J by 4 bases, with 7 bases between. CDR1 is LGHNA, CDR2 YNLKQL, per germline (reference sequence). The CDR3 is CASSQGSGTGQLYF. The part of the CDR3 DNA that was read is TGTGCCAGCAGCCAAGGGTCAGGCACCGGG.

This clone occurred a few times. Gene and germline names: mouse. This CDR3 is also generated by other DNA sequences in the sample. The DNA read from the CDR3 is TGCACCTGCAGTGCAGGGACAGGGGGAGAC. Translating it yields CTCSAGTGGD. The full CDR3 protein reads CTCSAGTGGDTQYF. The chain recombines TRBV1 with TRBJ2-5; the match to TRBD1 covers 10 bases. The read ends 4 residues before the CDR3 terminus; that terminus is restored from the germline J gene. CDR1 NSQYPW and CDR2 LRSPGD come from the germline V gene (reference sequence). This CDR3 is 14 amino acids long.

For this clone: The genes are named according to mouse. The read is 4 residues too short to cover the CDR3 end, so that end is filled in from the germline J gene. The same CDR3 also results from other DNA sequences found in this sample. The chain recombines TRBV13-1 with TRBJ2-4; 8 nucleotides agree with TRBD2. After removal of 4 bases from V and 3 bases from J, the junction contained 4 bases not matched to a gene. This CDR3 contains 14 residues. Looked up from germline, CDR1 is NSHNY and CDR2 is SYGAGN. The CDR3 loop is CASSLGGGQNTLYF. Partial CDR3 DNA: TGTGCCAGCAGTCTGGGGGGTGGACAAAAC.

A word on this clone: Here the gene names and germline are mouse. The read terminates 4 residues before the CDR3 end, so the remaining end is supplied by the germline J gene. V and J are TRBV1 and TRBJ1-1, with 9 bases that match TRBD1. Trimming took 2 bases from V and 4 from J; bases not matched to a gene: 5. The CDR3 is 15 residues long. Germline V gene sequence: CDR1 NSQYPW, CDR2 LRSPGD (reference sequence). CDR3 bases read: TGCACCTGCAGTGCAATCCAGACAGGGGGCACA. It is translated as CTCSAIQTGGT. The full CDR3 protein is CTCSAIQTGGTEVFF.

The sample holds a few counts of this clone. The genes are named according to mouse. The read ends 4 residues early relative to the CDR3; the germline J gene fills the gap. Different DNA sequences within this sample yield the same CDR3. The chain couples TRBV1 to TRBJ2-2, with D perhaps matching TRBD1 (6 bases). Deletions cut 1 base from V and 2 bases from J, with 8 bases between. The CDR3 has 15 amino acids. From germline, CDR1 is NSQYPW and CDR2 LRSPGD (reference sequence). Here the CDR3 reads CTCSAGTVNTGQLYF. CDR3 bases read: TGCACCTGCAGTGCAGGGACAGTCAACACCGGG.

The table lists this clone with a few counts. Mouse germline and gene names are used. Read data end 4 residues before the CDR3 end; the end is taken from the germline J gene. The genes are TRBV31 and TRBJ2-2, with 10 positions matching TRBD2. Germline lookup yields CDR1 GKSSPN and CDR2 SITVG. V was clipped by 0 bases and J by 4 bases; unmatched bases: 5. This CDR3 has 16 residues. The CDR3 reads CAWSLRLGGGTGQLYF. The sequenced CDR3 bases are TGTGCCTGGAGTCTACGACTGGGGGGCGGCACCGGG.

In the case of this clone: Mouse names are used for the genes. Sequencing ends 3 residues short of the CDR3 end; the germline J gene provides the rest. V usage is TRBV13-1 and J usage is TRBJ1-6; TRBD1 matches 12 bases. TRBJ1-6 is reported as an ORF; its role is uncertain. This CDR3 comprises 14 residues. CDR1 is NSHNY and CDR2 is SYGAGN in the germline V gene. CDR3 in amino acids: CASSAGTGGRPLYF. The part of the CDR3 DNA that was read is TGTGCCAGCAGTGCCGGGACAGGGGGCCGGCCC.

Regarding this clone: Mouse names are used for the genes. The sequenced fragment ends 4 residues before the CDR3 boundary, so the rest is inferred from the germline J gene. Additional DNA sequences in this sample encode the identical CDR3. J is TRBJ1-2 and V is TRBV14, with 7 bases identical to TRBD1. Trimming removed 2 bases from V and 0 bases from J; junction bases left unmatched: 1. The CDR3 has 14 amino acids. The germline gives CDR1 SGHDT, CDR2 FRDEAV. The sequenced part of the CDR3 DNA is TGTGCCAGCAGTTTAGGGACAGCAAACTCC. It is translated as CASSLGTANS. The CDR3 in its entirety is CASSLGTANSDYTF.

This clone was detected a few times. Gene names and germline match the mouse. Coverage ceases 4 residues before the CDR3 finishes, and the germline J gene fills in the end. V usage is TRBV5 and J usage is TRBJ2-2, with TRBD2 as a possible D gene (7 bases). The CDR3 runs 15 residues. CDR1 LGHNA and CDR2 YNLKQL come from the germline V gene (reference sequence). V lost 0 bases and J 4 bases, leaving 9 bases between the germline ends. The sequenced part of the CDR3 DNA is TGTGCCAGCAGCCAAGAAGGGGGGCCCACCGGG. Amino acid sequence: CASSQEGGPTG. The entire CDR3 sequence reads CASSQEGGPTGQLYF.

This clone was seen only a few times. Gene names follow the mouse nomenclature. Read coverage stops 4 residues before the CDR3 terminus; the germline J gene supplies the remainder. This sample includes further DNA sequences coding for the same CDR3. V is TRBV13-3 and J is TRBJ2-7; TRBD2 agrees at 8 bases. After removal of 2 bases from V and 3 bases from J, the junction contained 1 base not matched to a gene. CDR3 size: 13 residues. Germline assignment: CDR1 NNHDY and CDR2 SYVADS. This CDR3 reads CASSDDWGYEQYF. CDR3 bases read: TGTGCCAGCAGTGACGACTGGGGCTAT.

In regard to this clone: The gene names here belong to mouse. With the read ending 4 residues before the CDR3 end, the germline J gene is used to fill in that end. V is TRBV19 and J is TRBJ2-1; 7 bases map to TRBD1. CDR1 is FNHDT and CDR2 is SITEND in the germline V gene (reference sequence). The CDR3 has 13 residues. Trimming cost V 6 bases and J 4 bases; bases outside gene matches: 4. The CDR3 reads CASTGTEYAEQFF. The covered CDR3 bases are TGTGCCAGCACAGGGACAGAATATGCT.

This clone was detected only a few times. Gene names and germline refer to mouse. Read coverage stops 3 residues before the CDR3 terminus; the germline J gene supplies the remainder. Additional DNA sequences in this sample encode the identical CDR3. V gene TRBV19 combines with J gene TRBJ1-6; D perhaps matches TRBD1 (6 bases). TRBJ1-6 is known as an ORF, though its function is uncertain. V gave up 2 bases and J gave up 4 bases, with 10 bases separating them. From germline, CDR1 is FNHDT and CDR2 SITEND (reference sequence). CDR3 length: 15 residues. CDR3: CASSIRQGYNSPLYF. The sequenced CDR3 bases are TGTGCCAGCAGTATCCGCCAGGGGTATAATTCGCCC.

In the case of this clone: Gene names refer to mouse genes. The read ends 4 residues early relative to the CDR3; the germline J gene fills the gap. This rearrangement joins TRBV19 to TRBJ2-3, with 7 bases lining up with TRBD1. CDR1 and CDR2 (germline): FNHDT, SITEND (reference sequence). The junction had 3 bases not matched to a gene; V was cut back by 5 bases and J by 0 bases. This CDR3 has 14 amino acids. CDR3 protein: CASSHRGSAETLYF. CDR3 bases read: TGTGCCAGCAGCCACAGGGGCAGTGCAGAA.

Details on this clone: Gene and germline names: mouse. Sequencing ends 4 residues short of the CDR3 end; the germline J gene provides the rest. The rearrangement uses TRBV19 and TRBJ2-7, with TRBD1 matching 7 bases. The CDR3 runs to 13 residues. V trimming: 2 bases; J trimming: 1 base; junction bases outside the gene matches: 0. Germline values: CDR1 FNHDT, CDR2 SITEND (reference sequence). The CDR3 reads CASSMTGSYEQYF. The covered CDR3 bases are TGTGCCAGCAGTATGACAGGGTCCTAT.

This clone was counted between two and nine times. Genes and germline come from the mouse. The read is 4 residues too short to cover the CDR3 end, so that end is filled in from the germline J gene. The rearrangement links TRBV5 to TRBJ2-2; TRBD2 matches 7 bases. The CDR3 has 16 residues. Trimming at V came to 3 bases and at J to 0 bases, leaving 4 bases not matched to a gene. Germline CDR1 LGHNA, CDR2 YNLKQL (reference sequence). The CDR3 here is CASSHPDWANTGQLYF. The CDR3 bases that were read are TGTGCCAGCAGCCACCCAGACTGGGCAAACACCGGG.

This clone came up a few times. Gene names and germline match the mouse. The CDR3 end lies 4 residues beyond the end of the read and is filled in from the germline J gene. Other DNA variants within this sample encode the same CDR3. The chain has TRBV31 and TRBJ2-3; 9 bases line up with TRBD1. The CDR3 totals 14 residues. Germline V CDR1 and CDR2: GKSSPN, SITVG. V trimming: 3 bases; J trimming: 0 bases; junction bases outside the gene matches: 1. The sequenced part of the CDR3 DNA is TGTGCCTGGAGGACAGGGGGTAGTGCAGAA. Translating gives CAWRTGGSAE. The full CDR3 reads CAWRTGGSAETLYF.

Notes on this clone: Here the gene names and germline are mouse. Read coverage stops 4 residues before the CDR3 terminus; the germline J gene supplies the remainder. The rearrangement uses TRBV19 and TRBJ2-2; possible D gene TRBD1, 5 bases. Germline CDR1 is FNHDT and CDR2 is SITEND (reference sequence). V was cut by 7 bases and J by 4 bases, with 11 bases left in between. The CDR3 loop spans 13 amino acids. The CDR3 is CASSQGGTGQLYF. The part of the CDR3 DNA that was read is TGTGCCAGCTCCCAGGGCGGCACCGGG.